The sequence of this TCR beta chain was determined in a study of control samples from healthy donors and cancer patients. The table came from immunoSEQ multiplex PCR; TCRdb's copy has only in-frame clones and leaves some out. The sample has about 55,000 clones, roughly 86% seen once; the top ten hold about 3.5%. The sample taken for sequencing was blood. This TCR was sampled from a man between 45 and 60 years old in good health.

The CDR3 DNA reads TGTGCCAGCAGTTTATCTATCGGGACAGGGGGTCGTGGGGACATTCAGTACTTC. Protein sequence: CASSLSIGTGGRGDIQYF. J is TRBJ2-4 and V is TRBV27, with 11 nucleotides matching TRBD1. The CDR3 length is 18 residues. With V trimmed by 0 bases and J by 8 bases, 12 bases remained unmatched. Germline-derived CDR1 and CDR2 are MNHEY and SMNVEV (reference sequence).